These T cell receptor beta chains were read from a single sample in a study of T cell changes during pregnancy in multiple sclerosis. TCRdb keeps only in-frame clones here, not all; method: immunoSEQ multiplex PCR. The sample yields 80,000 to 100,000 clones, approximately 93% seen once. Specimen: peripheral blood, collected after pregnancy. Every receptor here comes from a female donor with multiple sclerosis, enrolled in a pregnancy study. Each CDR3 is given with its conserved first and last residue. A D gene is named only where the DNA matches it firmly. Where a row states a size, it is once, few, many or the class of an expanded clone; other rows omit it.

j_call v_call d_call clone_size cdr3_nt cdr3_aa
TRBJ2-1 TRBV19 TRBD2 few TGTGCCAGTAGTATAGGCGGGAGTGGGGGCAATGAGCAGTTCTTC CASSIGGSGGNEQFF
TRBJ2-7 TRBV5-4 . . TGTGCCAGCAGCTTGGGGTCAGGGTGGTCCTACGAGCAGTACTTC CASSLGSGWSYEQYF
TRBJ2-1 TRBV13 TRBD1 . TGTGCCAGCGGGGGACCGGGACAGGGGTCCTACAATGAGCAGTTCTTC CASGGPGQGSYNEQFF
TRBJ2-7 TRBV7-2 TRBD1 . TGTGCCAGCAGCTTACGAGGGGGACAGGGTTTCTACGAGCAGTACTTC CASSLRGGQGFYEQYF
TRBJ1-1 TRBV5-1 . . TGCGCCAGCAGCCCGTCGCCCCCGGGGAGCACTGAAGCTTTCTTT CASSPSPPGSTEAFF
TRBJ2-7 TRBV7-9 TRBD2 . TGTGCCAGCAGCAGAAACGCGATAGCGGGGACCTCCTACGAGCAGTACTTC CASSRNAIAGTSYEQYF
TRBJ1-4 TRBV10-3 . . TGTGCCATCAGTGGGGCGGGGAATGAAAAACTGTTTTTT CAISGAGNEKLFF
TRBJ2-7 TRBV19 TRBD2 . TGTGCCAGTAGCAACCCCCTAGCGGGAGGTTATGGGGGGACCTACGAGCAGTACTTC CASSNPLAGGYGGTYEQYF
TRBJ2-3 TRBV6-1 TRBD2 . TGTGCCAGCAGTGCTAGCGGGAGTGCTGGGGGCACAGATACGCAGTATTTT CASSASGSAGGTDTQYF
TRBJ2-7 TRBV7-9 TRBD2 . TGTGCCAGCAGCTTAGCGCCACAGCGGGGGCTCGAGCAGTACTTC CASSLAPQRGLEQYF
TRBJ2-7 TRBV28 . . TGTGCCAGCAGCCCGAGGGCCCTTTTCTACGAGCAGTACTTC CASSPRALFYEQYF
TRBJ1-4 TRBV30 . . TGTGCCTGGAGTGTGGGGGGGCTTAATGAAAAACTGTTTTTT CAWSVGGLNEKLFF
TRBJ1-4 TRBV23-1 TRBD1 . TGCGCCAGCAGTCAACGACAGGGCCGGCCGGAGGCCAAACTGTTTTTT CASSQRQGRPEAKLFF
TRBJ2-7 TRBV10-2 TRBD1 . TGCGCCAGCATAGTAGGACAGGGGGCCTACGAGCAGTACTTC CASIVGQGAYEQYF
TRBJ2-1 TRBV4-1 TRBD1 . TGCGCCAGCCCACAGGGGGCTTTAGGAAATGAGCAGTTCTTC CASPQGALGNEQFF
TRBJ1-1 TRBV10-2 . . TGCGCCAGCCGGGAGGTCGTGGCGGGGAACACTGAAGCTTTCTTT CASREVVAGNTEAFF
TRBJ2-3 TRBV4-1 TRBD2 . TGCGCCAGCAGCGGTAGCGGGAGGGCAGGAGATACGCAGTATTTT CASSGSGRAGDTQYF
TRBJ1-2 TRBV7-9 . . TGTGCCAGCAGCTCCGGGCTGGGACTAGGGGAGAGAGGCTACACCTTC CASSSGLGLGERGYTF
TRBJ1-3 TRBV6-1 . . TGTGCCAGCAGTGAGAGAGAAGGAAACACCATATATTTT CASSEREGNTIYF
TRBJ1-2 TRBV4-1 . . TGCGCCAGCAGCCAATCCCCCGTCCCGGGAGTCGGCTACACCTTC CASSQSPVPGVGYTF
TRBJ1-1 TRBV19 TRBD1 . TGTGCCAGTTCACAGGGGCTCACTGAAGCTTTCTTT CASSQGLTEAFF
TRBJ2-1 TRBV5-4 . . TGTGCCAGCAGCTTGGACGGATATAGCGTAAGCTCCTACAATGAGCAGTTCTTC CASSLDGYSVSSYNEQFF
TRBJ1-1 TRBV9 . once TGTGCCAGCAGCACCCCGAGCGGGGCCGAAGCTTTCTTT CASSTPSGAEAFF
TRBJ2-7 TRBV28 . . TGTGCCAGCAGTTTAGACGAAGGAGGGGACGAGCAGTACTTC CASSLDEGGDEQYF
TRBJ1-4 TRBV19 . . TGTGCCAGTACCCCGGCGCGGCTCACTAATGAAAAACTGTTTTTT CASTPARLTNEKLFF
TRBJ2-1 TRBV6-5 TRBD1 . TGTGCCAGCAGTCCCGGGACAGGGATCTACAATGAGCAGTTCTTC CASSPGTGIYNEQFF
TRBJ2-1 TRBV19 TRBD2 . TGTGCCAGTAGTATCTTGGCGGGAGGGTTTTTCGATGAGCAGTTCTTC CASSILAGGFFDEQFF
TRBJ2-7 TRBV2 . . TGTGCCAGCAGTTTGGACTACACCTACGAGCAGTACTTC CASSLDYTYEQYF